The next 17 T cell receptor beta chains were all read from a single sample in a study of T cell changes during pregnancy in multiple sclerosis. Generated by immunoSEQ multiplex PCR, the TCRdb table keeps only in-frame clones and is missing some. The repertoire includes approximately 30,000 clones, approximately 90% of them detected once, and roughly an eighth sits in the top ten. This sample comprised CD8+ T cells from peripheral blood mononuclear cells, obtained in the first trimester of pregnancy. These receptors were collected from a female donor with multiple sclerosis, enrolled in a pregnancy study.

In this sample, this clone turned up once. The chain combines TRBV13 with TRBJ2-7; D unclear. There are 13 residues in the CDR3. Trimming pared 5 bases from V and 6 bases from J, leaving 14 bases between. Germline lookup yields CDR1 PRHDT and CDR2 FYEKMQ (reference sequence). CDR3 in DNA: TGTGCCAGCAGCCTCGAGATAGCTGGCGAGCAGTACTTC. Its translation: CASSLEIAGEQYF.

This clone was found many times. This CDR3 is also generated by other DNA sequences in the sample. This sequence joins TRBV19 and TRBJ1-1; D unresolved. The CDR3 has 13 residues. CDR1 LNHDA and CDR2 SQIVND come from the germline V gene (reference sequence). Trimming shortened V by 1 base and J by 1 base, and 4 bases separated the two germline ends. CDR3 DNA sequence: TGTGCCAGTAGTATAGGCAGGAACACTGAAGCTTTCTTT. It is translated as CASSIGRNTEAFF.

CDR3 in DNA: TGCGCCAGCAGTTACGGATCCGGGGGGGACGAGCAGTACTTC. Translation: CASSYGSGGDEQYF. The chain is built from TRBV5-1 and TRBJ2-7; TRBD2 matches at 8 bases. CDR1 is SGHRS, CDR2 YFSETQ, per germline. Trimming cost V 5 bases and J 5 bases; bases outside gene matches: 9. The CDR3 sequence is 14 residues long.

In its sample, this clone was seen once. This chain uses TRBV28 with TRBJ2-2; 9 positions match TRBD1. There are 16 residues in the CDR3. From germline, CDR1 is MDHEN and CDR2 SYDVKM. V was clipped by 6 bases and J by 6 bases; unmatched bases: 11. The DNA of the CDR3 is TGTGCCAGCAGCGGGACAGGGAGTATTATGGCCGGGGAGCTGTTTTTT. Its translation is CASSGTGSIMAGELFF. The full variable domain, completed using reference TRBV28 and TRBJ2-2, is DVKVTQSSRYLVKRTGEKVFLECVQDMDHENMFWYRQDPGLGLRLIYFSYDVKMKEKGDIPEGYSVSREKKERFSLILESASTNQTSMYLCASSGTGSIMAGELFFGEGSRLTVL.

This chain links TRBV7-9 with TRBJ2-4; a possible D gene is TRBD1 (6 bases). Deletions cut 8 bases from V and 1 base from J, with 12 bases between. The CDR3 contains 14 residues. CDR1 and CDR2 (germline): SEHNR, FQNEAQ (reference sequence). DNA for the CDR3: TGTGCCAGCGCTGAGGGGGTCGCCAAAAACATTCAGTACTTC. As protein: CASAEGVAKNIQYF.

The chain combines TRBV4-1 with TRBJ2-1, with D hard to call. V was shortened by 1 base and J by 2 bases, with 12 bases between the two germline ends. Germline CDR1 is MGHRA and CDR2 is YSYEKL. The CDR3 totals 16 residues. As DNA, the CDR3 is TGCGCCAGCAGCCAAGCGTCCTACAGAGCCTACAATGAGCAGTTCTTC. This encodes CASSQASYRAYNEQFF.

V usage is TRBV25-1 and J usage is TRBJ2-1, with D possibly being TRBD1 (5 bases). Between the trimmed V and J ends, which lost 3 bases and 5 bases, there was a span of 11 bases. Germline values: CDR1 MGHDK, CDR2 SYGVNS. The CDR3 runs to 14 residues. Written as DNA, the CDR3 is TGTGCCAGCAGTGAGGTAGACAGTGACAATGAGCAGTTCTTC. This gives the protein CASSEVDSDNEQFF.

This sequence joins TRBV29-1 and TRBJ2-1, with D possibly being TRBD2 (6 bases). V was pared by 1 base and J by 12 bases, with 13 bases between. Germline CDR1 and CDR2: SQVTM and ANQGSEA. CDR3 length equals 12 residues. CDR3 bases: TGCAGCGTTGAAGGGGAGAAGGAGGGGCAGTTCTTC. As protein: CSVEGEKEGQFF.

The J gene is TRBJ2-3, the V gene TRBV7-8, with D perhaps TRBD2 (6 bases). In germline, CDR1 is SGHVS, CDR2 FQNEAQ. CDR3 length: 15 amino acids. The V end was cut by 3 bases, the J end by 2 bases, with 12 bases between. CDR3 amino acids: CASSFQRAPTDTQYF. For the CDR3, the DNA is TGTGCCAGCAGCTTTCAGCGGGCCCCCACAGATACGCAGTATTTT.

V usage is TRBV28 and J usage is TRBJ2-4, with TRBD2 identical over 7 bases. V was pared by 6 bases and J by 0 bases, with 17 bases of the junction left unmatched. The germline CDR1 and CDR2 sequences are MDHEN and SYDVKM. This CDR3 is built from 19 residues. Here the CDR3 reads CASRAGLADRRSAKNIQYF. The CDR3 bases are TGTGCCAGCAGGGCCGGGCTAGCGGACCGCCGGTCAGCCAAAAACATTCAGTACTTC.

The J gene is TRBJ2-7, the V gene TRBV7-9; no clear D gene. The V end was cut by 2 bases, the J end by 3 bases, with 8 bases between. This CDR3 spans 13 amino acids. The germline gives CDR1 SEHNR, CDR2 FQNEAQ (reference sequence). The CDR3 region is CASSLSYYYEQYF. The DNA for the CDR3 is TGTGCCAGCAGCTTATCCTACTACTACGAGCAGTACTTC. The full variable domain, in which reference TRBV7-9 and TRBJ2-7 provide the parts outside the CDR3, is DTGVSQNPRHKITKRGQNVTFRCDPISEHNRLYWYRQTLGQGPEFLTYFQNEAQLEKSRLLSDRFSAERPKGSFSTLEIQRTEQGDSAMYLCASSLSYYYEQYFGPGTRLTVT.

This chain uses TRBV5-1 with TRBJ2-7; D perhaps matches TRBD1 (6 bases). V was cut by 2 bases and J by 4 bases, with 10 bases left in between. The CDR3 loop spans 13 amino acids. Germline loops: CDR1 SGHRS, CDR2 YFSETQ. Written as DNA, the CDR3 is TGCGCCAGCAGCTTTGACCAGGGGTACGAGCAGTACTTC. Its translation: CASSFDQGYEQYF.

The rearrangement uses TRBV27 and TRBJ2-1; 8 bases align to TRBD1. Germline loops: CDR1 MNHEY, CDR2 SMNVEV (reference sequence). The CDR3 sequence is 16 residues long. Trimming cost V 5 bases and J 3 bases; bases outside gene matches: 9. As DNA, the CDR3 is TGTGCCAGCAGTCCACGACAGGGGATGGACTACAATGAGCAGTTCTTC. This gives the protein CASSPRQGMDYNEQFF.

Notes on this clone: A junction end diverges from the germline sequence, so it may reflect a read error. In the same sample, other DNA sequences code for this CDR3. The V and J genes are TRBV7-9 and TRBJ1-2; no firm D call. CDR3 size: 9 residues. Germline loops: CDR1 SEHNR, CDR2 FQNEAQ (reference sequence). Written as DNA, the CDR3 is TGTGCCAGCAGTCCCGATTACTTCTTC. It translates to CASSPDYFF. The complete variable domain, with remaining parts taken from reference TRBV7-9 and TRBJ1-2, reads DTGVSQNPRHKITKRGQNVTFRCDPISEHNRLYWYRQTLGQGPEFLTYFQNEAQLEKSRLLSDRFSAERPKGSFSTLEIQRTEQGDSAMYLCASSPDYFFGSGTRLTVV.

V gene TRBV6-1 combines with J gene TRBJ1-1; 9 bases line up with TRBD1. V trimming: 2 bases; J trimming: 5 bases; junction bases outside the gene matches: 12. Germline assignment: CDR1 MNHNS and CDR2 SASEGT. The CDR3 has 17 residues. The DNA for the CDR3 is TGTGCCAGCAGTGAAAGCAATTACAGGGGGCGGCGGACTGAAGCTTTCTTT. This translates into CASSESNYRGRRTEAFF.

This clone is labeled medium-sized. The chain uses TRBV15 and TRBJ2-3; D possibly corresponds to TRBD2 (5 bases). The length of the CDR3 is 17 residues. V was pared by 5 bases and J by 4 bases, with 22 bases between. The germline V gene encodes CDR1 LNHNV and CDR2 YYDKDF (reference sequence). CDR3 DNA sequence: TGTGCCACCAGCGGAACGAGCGGACCCAAGGGATCAGATACGCAGTATTTT. Protein sequence: CATSGTSGPKGSDTQYF.

The V and J genes are TRBV11-2 and TRBJ1-4; no reliable D call. The CDR3 contains 13 residues. CDR1 and CDR2 from the germline V gene are SGHAT and FQNNGV. The ends were cut back, 5 bases at V and 10 bases at J, with 14 bases in the middle. DNA for the CDR3: TGTGCCAGCAGCCCCGATGACACAACAAAACTGTTTTTT. Translation gives CASSPDDTTKLFF.